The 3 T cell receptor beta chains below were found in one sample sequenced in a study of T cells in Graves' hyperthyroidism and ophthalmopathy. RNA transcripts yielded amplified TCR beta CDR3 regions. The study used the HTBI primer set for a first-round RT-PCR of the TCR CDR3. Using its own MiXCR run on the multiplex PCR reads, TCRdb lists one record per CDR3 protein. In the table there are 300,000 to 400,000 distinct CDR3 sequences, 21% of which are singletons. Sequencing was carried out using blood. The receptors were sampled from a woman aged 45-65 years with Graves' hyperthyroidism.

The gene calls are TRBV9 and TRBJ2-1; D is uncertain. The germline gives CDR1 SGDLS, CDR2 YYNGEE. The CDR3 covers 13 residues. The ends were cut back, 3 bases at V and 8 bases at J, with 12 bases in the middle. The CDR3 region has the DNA TGTGCCAGCAGCGCGCCTCATACCGATGAGCAGTTCTTC. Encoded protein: CASSAPHTDEQFF.

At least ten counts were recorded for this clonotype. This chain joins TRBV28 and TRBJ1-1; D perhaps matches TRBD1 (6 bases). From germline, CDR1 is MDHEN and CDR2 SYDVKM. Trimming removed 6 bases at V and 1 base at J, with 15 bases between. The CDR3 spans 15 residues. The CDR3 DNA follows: TGTGCCAGCAGCAGGAGGGGGGCGCCGAACACTGAAGCTTTCTTT. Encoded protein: CASSRRGAPNTEAFF.

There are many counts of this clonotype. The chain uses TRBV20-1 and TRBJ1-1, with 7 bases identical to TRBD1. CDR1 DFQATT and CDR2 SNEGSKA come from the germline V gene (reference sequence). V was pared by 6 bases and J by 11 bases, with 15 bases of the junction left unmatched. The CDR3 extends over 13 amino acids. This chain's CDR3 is CSATTGWGLFAFF. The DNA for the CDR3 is TGCAGTGCAACGACAGGGTGGGGCCTTTTCGCTTTCTTT.